This T cell receptor beta chain originates from a study of T cell repertoires in cytomegalovirus infection. As for the study in general: HLA-C-restricted CMV epitopes, recently identified, and well-studied HLA-B-restricted ones were used by the study.

The CDR3 spans 17 residues. Per germline, CDR1 SGHRS and CDR2 YFSETQ. V was shortened by 3 bases and J by 2 bases, with 21 bases between the two germline ends. One entry per CDR3 protein results from TCRdb running MiXCR on the reads. The repertoire holds some 940,000 distinct CDR3 sequences, about a third seen once, with 13% in the top ten. Overall study results and limits: Ex vivo responses were dominated by HLA-C-restricted CMV-specific TCR beta clonotypes.

This clonotype was seen a handful of times. Its specificity is unknown. The chain couples TRBV5-1 to TRBJ2-7; tentative D call: TRBD2 (6 bases). This receptor was obtained from a human donor in good health (CMV status not recorded). Some clones in this sample may be carry-over from other donors' samples. The source was cultured CD8+ T cells from PBMCs, collected from culture after CMV antigen stimulation. CDR3 in DNA: TGCGCCAGCAGCTCGTTTGAAATGGGCGGGGTAGCCTACGAGCAGTACTTC. Translating gives CASSSFEMGGVAYEQYF.